The 7 T cell receptor beta chains presented below share a single source sample, sequenced in a study of blood T cells in healthy people across ages. A J-beta primer mix and a sample-barcoded 5' primer were used in a second PCR of roughly 7 to 12 cycles. TCRdb ran MiXCR on the 5' RACE reads and lists one entry per CDR3 protein. The sample lists some 900,000 distinct CDR3 sequences; approximately 49% were seen once. The sample consisted of blood. All receptors come from a young man in good health.

The gene calls are TRBV5-1 and TRBJ2-7, with 10 bases matching TRBD1. Losses at the gene ends were 4 bases for V and 4 bases for J; bases not matched to a gene: 8. CDR1 is SGHRS, CDR2 YFSETQ, per germline. The CDR3 covers 15 residues. This chain's CDR3 is CASSPHWDRGYEQYF. For the CDR3, the DNA is TGCGCCAGCAGCCCGCACTGGGACAGGGGTTACGAGCAGTACTTC.

The chain joins TRBV6-5 to TRBJ1-1; D remains unclear. Germline V lookup: CDR1 MNHEY, CDR2 SVGAGI. The germline V and J ends were trimmed by 10 bases and 7 bases, with 22 bases remaining between them. CDR3 size: 14 residues. As DNA, the CDR3 is TGTGCCACCTCCAGGACGCGGGCGAATGGTGAAGCTTTCTTT. It codes for CATSRTRANGEAFF.

The genes are TRBV7-9 and TRBJ2-7, with D unclear. CDR3 size: 12 residues. V was shortened by 1 base and J by 6 bases, with 7 bases between the two germline ends. Germline CDR1 reads SEHNR; CDR2 reads FQNEAQ (reference sequence). CDR3 loop: CASSLGPSEQYF. CDR3 in DNA: TGTGCCAGCAGCTTAGGCCCGAGCGAGCAGTACTTC.

The J gene is TRBJ1-5, the V gene TRBV27; 8 nucleotides match TRBD1. Germline loops: CDR1 MNHEY, CDR2 SMNVEV (reference sequence). The J segment lost 5 bases and the V segment lost 5 bases, leaving 5 bases of the junction unmatched. The CDR3 consists of 14 residues. The CDR3: CASSPTGGYQPQHF. In DNA, the CDR3 is TGTGCCAGCAGTCCCACAGGGGGGTATCAGCCCCAGCATTTT.

This clonotype has just a few counts. The V and J genes are TRBV5-6 and TRBJ1-1; D possibly corresponds to TRBD1 (5 bases). CDR3 length equals 12 residues. V lost 4 bases to trimming and J lost 7 bases, with 11 bases between them. The germline CDR1 and CDR2 sequences are SGHDT and YYEEEE. The CDR3 coding sequence is TGTGCCAGCAGCCCCGGGACGGATGAAGCTTTCTTT. Protein: CASSPGTDEAFF.

This rearrangement joins TRBV12-3 or TRBV12-4 to TRBJ2-7, with a tentative D call TRBD1 (6 bases). V was clipped by 5 bases and J by 4 bases, with 15 bases between them. There are 14 residues in the CDR3. The CDR3 DNA reads TGTGCCAGCAGTCCTCAAGGGGGTGGGTACGAGCAGTACTTC. This gives the protein CASSPQGGGYEQYF.

The gene calls are TRBV10-3 and TRBJ2-3; a possible D gene is TRBD2 (6 bases). The CDR3 length is 13 residues. Trimming removed 6 bases at V and 6 bases at J, with 13 bases between. Germline lookup yields CDR1 ENHRY and CDR2 SYGVKD. The CDR3 region is CAISTGTPDTQYF. In nucleotides, the CDR3 is TGTGCCATCAGCACCGGGACTCCTGATACGCAGTATTTT.